The rows below give T cell receptor beta chains drawn from one sample of a study of blood T cell repertoires in COVID-19. The data were produced by immunoSEQ multiplex PCR, yet TCRdb's version contains in-frame clones alone and is incomplete. The top ten hold roughly 24% of the sample, which has some 87,000 clones, 84% seen once. Sample: peripheral blood. The receptors shown here come from a human donor in a cohort sampled during active COVID-19. Both conserved end residues are part of each CDR3. The D gene is left open where the match is weak. Clone sizes are given selectively: once, few, many, or a class where the clone is expanded.

V	size	J	D	DNA	CDR3
TRBV6-5	.	TRBJ2-2	.	TGTGCCAGCAGTACTAGTAGGGCCGGGGAGCTGTTTTTT	CASSTSRAGELFF
TRBV27	once	TRBJ1-2	.	TGTGCCAGCAGTCCCCCGCAGGGTAACTATGGCTACACCTTC	CASSPPQGNYGYTF
TRBV11-2	.	TRBJ2-5	.	TGTGCCAGCAGCTTAGGCAGGGGGGCAGAGACCCAGTACTTC	CASSLGRGAETQYF
TRBV28	.	TRBJ2-7	TRBD2	TGTGCCAGCAGTTCCCGCCATCCGACTAGCGGGAGGCCAAGCTCCTACGAGCAGTACTTC	CASSSRHPTSGRPSSYEQYF
TRBV12-5	.	TRBJ2-5	.	TGTGCTAGTGGTTTTCGGGACTCACTGTGGGAGACCCAGTACTTC	CASGFRDSLWETQYF
TRBV5-8	.	TRBJ2-5	TRBD1	TGTGCCAGCAGCTCCAGACAGGGACAAGAGACCCAGTACTTC	CASSSRQGQETQYF
TRBV7-9	.	TRBJ1-4	TRBD1	TGTGCCAGCAGCTGGGACAGGTGGAATGAAAAACTGTTTTTT	CASSWDRWNEKLFF
TRBV5-1	few	TRBJ2-7	TRBD1	TGCGCCAGCAGCTTGGGACAGGGAGTTTCCGAGCAGTACTTC	CASSLGQGVSEQYF
TRBV7-9	.	TRBJ2-7	.	TGTGCCAGCAGCATCGGCGAGGCGGACGAGCAGTACTTC	CASSIGEADEQYF
TRBV2	.	TRBJ2-5	TRBD1	TGTGCCAGCAGAGGGGACAGGGGAATAAAAGAGACCCAGTACTTC	CASRGDRGIKETQYF
TRBV25-1	.	TRBJ1-4	TRBD1	TGTGCCAGTCGGACAGGGGGCACTAATGAAAAACTGTTTTTT	CASRTGGTNEKLFF
TRBV9	.	TRBJ2-2	TRBD1	TGTGCCAGCAGCGTAGCGGGGACAGCTAACACCGGGGAGCTGTTTTTT	CASSVAGTANTGELFF
TRBV5-5	.	TRBJ1-2	TRBD1	TGTGCCAGCAGCTCTTCCACAGGGGCTTATGGCTACACCTTC	CASSSSTGAYGYTF
TRBV10-3	once	TRBJ2-3	.	TGTGCCATCAGTGGACTCGGGAGCACAGATACGCAGTATTTT	CAISGLGSTDTQYF
TRBV6-5	.	TRBJ1-1	TRBD1	TGTGCCAGCAGTAGGGACAGCTTGAACACTGAAGCTTTCTTT	CASSRDSLNTEAFF
TRBV19	few	TRBJ2-5	TRBD2	TGTGCCAGTAGAACTAGCGGGGGGGCGACGGAGACCCAGTACTTC	CASRTSGGATETQYF
TRBV28	.	TRBJ2-2	.	TGTGCCAGCAGTTTACTACAGGAGGGTATCAGGGAGCTGTTTTTT	CASSLLQEGIRELFF
TRBV7-2	medium-sized	TRBJ1-5	TRBD1	TGTGCCAGCAGCTTTTCCACAGGGGCGGGACAGCCCCAGCATTTT	CASSFSTGAGQPQHF
TRBV28	.	TRBJ2-2	TRBD2	TGTGCCAGCAGGTTAACTAGCGGGGGGGCATCCGGGGAGCTGTTTTTT	CASRLTSGGASGELFF
TRBV28	.	TRBJ1-1	TRBD1	TGTGCCAGCTCATCGAGGGGCAGGGGGCACACTGAAGCTTTCTTT	CASSSRGRGHTEAFF
TRBV5-6	.	TRBJ1-5	.	TGTGCCAGCAGTAAGGGGGTTAATCAGCCCCAGCATTTT	CASSKGVNQPQHF
TRBV7-9	.	TRBJ1-2	.	TGTGCCAGCAGGCCCGTGGACAGTGGAAGCTATGGCTACACCTTC	CASRPVDSGSYGYTF
TRBV18	.	TRBJ1-1	.	TGTGCCAGCTCACCACCGGGGGCCCGTGAAGCTTTCTTT	CASSPPGAREAFF
TRBV20-1	.	TRBJ1-6	.	TGCAGTGGACGGGGAAATTCACCCCTCCACTTT	CSGRGNSPLHF
TRBV27	.	TRBJ2-1	TRBD2	TGTGCCAGCAGTAGGACTAGAAATGAGCAGTTCTTC	CASSRTRNEQFF
TRBV13	.	TRBJ2-7	TRBD2	TGTGCCAGCAGCTTCCCCGGGACTAGCAGTCACGAGCAGTACTTC	CASSFPGTSSHEQYF
TRBV19	.	TRBJ2-5	TRBD2	TGTGCCAGTAGTTCCTTTTTAGCGGGAGAAGAGACCCAGTACTTC	CASSSFLAGEETQYF
TRBV19	.	TRBJ1-4	.	TGTGCCAGTAAAGACCGGCCAGGGGCAACTAATGAAAAACTGTTTTTT	CASKDRPGATNEKLFF
TRBV20-1	.	TRBJ2-1	.	TGCAGTGCTAGTGTTTCGCGGGAGCAGTTCTTC	CSASVSREQFF